The 28 T cell receptor beta chains reported below all come from one sample, sequenced in a study of blood T cells in healthy people across ages. Together with a sample-barcoded 5' primer, a J-beta primer mix was included in a second PCR lasting roughly 6 to 12 cycles. TCRdb fed the 5' RACE reads into MiXCR, producing one record per CDR3 protein. The data show under 1,100,000 distinct CDR3 sequences, approximately 26% seen once. These records were also assigned to another study, of T cells of mothers and their children.

Sequencing used blood. Receptor source: a girl aged 2-10 years in good health.

This chain connects TRBV27 to TRBJ2-7; no firm D call. The CDR3 is made up of 13 amino acids. Germline CDR1 is MNHEY and CDR2 is SMNVEV (reference sequence). V was shortened by 6 bases and J by 6 bases, with 15 bases between the two germline ends. CDR3 DNA: TGTGCCAGCAGGGGCCAGGCTTCGGGCGAGCAGTACTTC. Translated: CASRGQASGEQYF.

This clonotype was counted between two and nine times. The V call is TRBV7-9, the J call TRBJ1-1, with D maybe TRBD1 (5 bases). In germline, CDR1 is SEHNR, CDR2 FQNEAQ (reference sequence). CDR3 length equals 11 residues. V lost 8 bases to trimming and J lost 7 bases, with 11 bases between them. This chain's CDR3 is CASVGGFEAFF. DNA for the CDR3: TGTGCCAGCGTGGGGGGATTTGAAGCTTTCTTT.

J is TRBJ2-7 and V is TRBV4-2; D is possibly TRBD2 (6 bases). This CDR3 has 14 residues. V lost 4 bases to trimming and J lost 6 bases, with 16 bases between them. CDR1 and CDR2 from the germline V gene are LGHNA and YNFKEQ. The CDR3 here is CASSPGTLMGEQYF. The CDR3 region has the DNA TGTGCCAGCAGCCCCGGGACTCTCATGGGCGAGCAGTACTTC.

The chain couples TRBV28 to TRBJ2-5; no clear D. V was clipped by 5 bases and J by 0 bases, with 10 bases between them. The CDR3 has 14 amino acids. CDR1 is MDHEN and CDR2 is SYDVKM in the germline V gene. CDR3 sequence: CASSRWANQETQYF. The CDR3 DNA reads as TGTGCCAGCAGTCGGTGGGCCAACCAAGAGACCCAGTACTTC.

This clonotype was picked up a small number of times. J is TRBJ2-5 and V is TRBV24-1; no reliable D call. The CDR3 has 11 amino acids. Germline lookup yields CDR1 KGHDR and CDR2 SFDVKD. Trimming shortened V by 8 bases and J by 5 bases, and 8 bases separated the two germline ends. The CDR3 loop is CATKDAETQYF. The CDR3 DNA reads TGTGCCACCAAGGATGCGGAGACCCAGTACTTC.

This clonotype was counted many times. The chain recombines TRBV5-1 with TRBJ1-5; D is unclear. Germline-derived CDR1 and CDR2 are SGHRS and YFSETQ. This CDR3 contains 12 residues. Trimming cost V 2 bases and J 6 bases, with 6 bases left between them. The CDR3 nucleotides are TGCGCCAGCAGCTTTGAAGGTCAGCCCCAGCATTTT. Translating gives CASSFEGQPQHF.

This clonotype was counted many times. The CDR3 region has the DNA TGTGCCAGCAGAAGGTCCTACGAGCAGTACTTC. This codes for CASRRSYEQYF. The chain uses TRBV28 and TRBJ2-5; no definite D call. The J call may be incorrect, as the DNA end agrees better with TRBJ2-7. The CDR3 has 11 amino acids. CDR1 and CDR2 (germline): MDHEN, SYDVKM.

The J gene is TRBJ1-1, the V gene TRBV7-2; 9 bases are shared with TRBD1. V dropped 5 bases and J dropped 2; count of bases not matched to a gene: 6. Germline CDR1 is SGHTA and CDR2 is FQGNSA. The CDR3 length is 15 residues. The CDR3 DNA reads as TGTGCCAGCAGCCTATCGGGACAGGGAAACACTGAAGCTTTCTTT. Its protein is CASSLSGQGNTEAFF.

The rearrangement links TRBV6-2 or TRBV6-3 to TRBJ1-6, with 7 bases fitting TRBD1. Germline V gene data show CDR1 as MNHEY and CDR2 as SVGEGT. The junction had 10 bases not matched to a gene; V was cut back by 6 bases and J by 8 bases. The CDR3 totals 15 residues. In DNA form, the CDR3 reads TGTGCCAGCAGACCGACAGGGAATAGAGATTCACCCCTCCACTTT. This translates into CASRPTGNRDSPLHF.

There are a few counts of this clonotype. The chain uses TRBV10-3 and TRBJ1-2; 8 bases are a match to TRBD1. The CDR3 loop spans 14 amino acids. Trimming took 3 bases from V and 8 from J; bases not matched to a gene: 8. Germline-derived CDR1 and CDR2 are ENHRY and SYGVKD. CDR3 nucleotides: TGTGCCATCAGTGACCGTCAGGGGGCGAAGGGCTACACCTTC. Amino acid sequence: CAISDRQGAKGYTF.

The chain couples TRBV5-1 to TRBJ2-3; 8 bases fit TRBD2. This CDR3 has 15 residues. CDR1 is SGHRS and CDR2 is YFSETQ in the germline V gene. V shed 2 bases and J 5 bases; nucleotides not matched to a gene: 7. CDR3 region: CASSLSTSVGDTQYF. The CDR3 DNA reads TGCGCCAGCAGCTTATCGACTAGCGTAGGAGATACGCAGTATTTT.

This clonotype has just a few counts. The chain carries TRBV20-1 and TRBJ2-1, with 7 bases that match TRBD1. Germline V gene sequence: CDR1 DFQATT, CDR2 SNEGSKA (reference sequence). The CDR3 runs to 13 residues. The CDR3 reads CSPRDSSFNEQFF. CDR3 bases: TGCAGCCCCCGGGACAGCTCTTTCAATGAGCAGTTCTTC.

This clonotype was observed a few times. The rearrangement uses TRBV9 and TRBJ2-7, with TRBD2 matching 9 bases. Trimming at V came to 4 bases and at J to 2 bases, leaving 10 bases not matched to a gene. The CDR3 length is 16 residues. CDR1 SGDLS and CDR2 YYNGEE come from the germline V gene. The CDR3 DNA sequence: TGTGCCAGCAGCTCACGCGGGGGGGCATCCCCCTACGAGCAGTACTTC. This gives the protein CASSSRGGASPYEQYF.

The V call is TRBV6-4, the J call TRBJ2-3; 14 positions agree with TRBD2. Germline CDR1 is MRHNA and CDR2 is SNTAGT. This CDR3 is 18 amino acids long. V shed 6 bases, J shed 3 bases, and the junction held 11 bases outside the gene matches. The CDR3 protein is CASSGQPGLAGETDTQYF. DNA of the CDR3: TGTGCCAGCAGCGGGCAACCGGGACTAGCGGGAGAGACAGATACGCAGTATTTT.

There are a few counts of this clonotype. The chain uses TRBV6-2 or TRBV6-3 and TRBJ1-4; a weak D match, TRBD1 (6 bases). V gave up 7 bases and J gave up 3 bases, with 15 bases separating them. Germline CDR1 MNHEY, CDR2 SVGEGT. The CDR3 has 15 amino acids. CDR3 DNA: TGTGCCAGCAACAAGGCGGACAGACCTAATGAAAAACTGTTTTTT. Its translation: CASNKADRPNEKLFF.

This clonotype came up many times. The rearrangement joins TRBV2 to TRBJ1-2; no clear D. Germline V gives CDR1 SNHLY, CDR2 FYNNEI. Between the trimmed V and J ends, which lost 4 bases and 5 bases, there was a span of 11 bases. The CDR3 contains 13 residues. The CDR3 is CASSAAALYGYTF. For the CDR3, the DNA is TGTGCCAGCAGTGCGGCAGCTTTATATGGCTACACCTTC.

This clonotype was counted between two and nine times. The chain couples TRBV6-1 to TRBJ2-5; D not certain. The CDR3 is made up of 16 amino acids. CDR1 is MNHNS, CDR2 SASEGT, per germline. Trimming removed 6 bases from V and 0 bases from J, with 17 bases in between. The CDR3: CASSPRVIGYQETQYF. DNA of the CDR3: TGTGCCAGCAGCCCCCGGGTTATTGGGTACCAAGAGACCCAGTACTTC.

This clonotype has more than one count but fewer than ten. This chain links TRBV28 with TRBJ2-1; TRBD2 matches at 8 bases. V trimming: 2 bases; J trimming: 6 bases; junction bases outside the gene matches: 9. Per the germline V gene, CDR1 is MDHEN and CDR2 is SYDVKM. The CDR3 totals 16 residues. CDR3 DNA sequence: TGTGCCAGCAGTTTAGGCGTCGGACTAGCCAGCAATGAGCAGTTCTTC. Translation gives CASSLGVGLASNEQFF. Drawing the rest from reference TRBV28 and TRBJ2-1, the complete variable domain is DVKVTQSSRYLVKRTGEKVFLECVQDMDHENMFWYRQDPGLGLRLIYFSYDVKMKEKGDIPEGYSVSREKKERFSLILESASTNQTSMYLCASSLGVGLASNEQFFGPGTRLTVL.

This chain connects TRBV3-1 to TRBJ2-7; possible D gene TRBD2, 6 bases. The CDR3 has 17 residues. Germline V gene data show CDR1 as LGHDT and CDR2 as YNNKEL (reference sequence). V gave up 4 bases and J gave up 3 bases, with 22 bases separating them. The CDR3 region is CASSPVSGLTLYYEQYF. CDR3 in DNA: TGTGCCAGCAGCCCAGTTTCAGGACTAACGCTGTACTACGAGCAGTACTTC.

The chain joins TRBV3-1 to TRBJ2-5, with D possibly called TRBD1 or TRBD2 (5 bases each). The last part of the DNA fits TRBJ2-1 better; the J call may be wrong. This CDR3 is 17 amino acids long. Germline CDR1 LGHDT, CDR2 YNNKEL (reference sequence). CDR3 residues: CASSPRGPAGSYNEQFF. The CDR3 coding sequence is TGTGCCAGCAGCCCAAGGGGTCCGGCGGGCTCCTACAATGAGCAGTTCTTC.

V and J are TRBV24-1 and TRBJ2-1, with 8 bases fitting TRBD2. Germline V gives CDR1 KGHDR, CDR2 SFDVKD. The CDR3 runs 16 residues. V lost 0 bases and J lost 8; bases outside the gene matches: 8. The CDR3 protein is CATSDLLTGGIDEQFF. Here the CDR3 DNA reads TGTGCCACCAGTGATTTGTTAACGGGAGGGATCGATGAGCAGTTCTTC.

The sample holds a few counts of this clonotype. The J gene is TRBJ2-5, the V gene TRBV29-1, with D unresolved. The J call may be faulty, since TRBJ2-7 better matches the DNA end. CDR1 is SQVTM, CDR2 ANQGSEA, per germline. The CDR3 contains 14 residues. DNA of the CDR3: TGCAGCGTTGAAGATCCCCAAGATCCCTACGAGCAGTACTTC. Its translation is CSVEDPQDPYEQYF.

V and J are TRBV27 and TRBJ1-1; tentatively, D is TRBD1 (6 bases). The V and J ends lost 3 bases and 0 bases respectively, with 11 bases between them. The CDR3 contains 15 residues. The germline CDR1 and CDR2 sequences are MNHEY and SMNVEV (reference sequence). The CDR3 bases are TGTGCCAGCAGTTTTGGGGGCTCAATGAACACTGAAGCTTTCTTT. Translated: CASSFGGSMNTEAFF.

About this clonotype: A much larger clone is a single base away; this may be a read error. The J gene is TRBJ2-3, the V gene TRBV7-6; possible D gene TRBD2, 6 bases. V lost 3 bases and J 8 bases, leaving 15 bases between the germline ends. This CDR3 is 14 amino acids long. Per the germline V gene, CDR1 is SGHVS and CDR2 is FNYEAQ. The CDR3 here is CASSLVGEGGTQYF. DNA for the CDR3: TGTGCCAGCAGCTTGGTGGGAGAGGGAGGTACGCAGTATTTT.

This clonotype has a handful of counts. The chain has TRBV18 and TRBJ2-1; 7 bases map to TRBD1. The V and J ends lost 6 bases and 5 bases, in that order; junction bases with no gene match: 7. This CDR3 contains 14 residues. Germline V lookup: CDR1 KGHSH, CDR2 LQKENI. The CDR3: CASSSGTADNEQFF. CDR3 bases: TGTGCCAGCTCTTCCGGGACAGCCGACAATGAGCAGTTCTTC. The full variable domain, in which reference TRBV18 and TRBJ2-1 provide the parts outside the CDR3, is NAGVMQNPRHLVRRRGQEARLRCSPMKGHSHVYWYRQLPEEGLKFMVYLQKENIIDESGMPKERFSAEFPKEGPSILRIQQVVRGDSAAYFCASSSGTADNEQFFGPGTRLTVL.

This clonotype was recorded many times. V and J are TRBV25-1 and TRBJ2-7; 8 bases line up with TRBD1. Germline assignment: CDR1 MGHDK and CDR2 SYGVNS. The junction had 2 bases not matched to a gene; V was cut back by 6 bases and J by 1 base. This CDR3 contains 13 residues. The DNA for the CDR3 is TGTGCCAGCAGAAGGACAGGGTCCTACGAGCAGTACTTC. Translated, it gives CASRRTGSYEQYF.

V is TRBV28 and J is TRBJ2-5, with 7 bases aligning to TRBD1. Germline assignment: CDR1 MDHEN and CDR2 SYDVKM. The CDR3 has 15 amino acids. Losses at the gene ends were 2 bases for V and 0 bases for J; bases not matched to a gene: 3. CDR3 protein: CASSLGTEYQETQYF. CDR3 nucleotide sequence: TGTGCCAGCAGTTTAGGGACAGAGTACCAAGAGACCCAGTACTTC.

This clonotype was observed a handful of times. The chain uses TRBV20-1 and TRBJ2-5; 11 nucleotides agree with TRBD1. The J call is in doubt because the DNA end fits TRBJ1-2 better. The germline gives CDR1 DFQATT, CDR2 SNEGSKA (reference sequence). The CDR3 spans 15 residues. The CDR3 region is CSAREPGQGAVGYTF. As DNA, the CDR3 is TGCAGTGCTAGAGAGCCAGGACAGGGGGCGGTTGGCTACACCTTC.